This T cell receptor (beta chain) was documented in a study of type 1 regulatory T cells. Across the whole study: T-allo10 is a Tr1-enriched, alloantigen-specific CD4 T cell product made in vitro.

MiXCR, applied by TCRdb to the reads, yields one record per CDR3 protein. The data contain approximately 90,000 distinct CDR3 sequences, around 30% of them seen just once; the ten biggest clones take up less than 2.5%. Germline values: CDR1 SGHRS, CDR2 YFSETQ. The ends lost 1 base at V and 6 bases at J; junction bases unmatched: 5. The CDR3 sequence is 16 residues long. This chain connects TRBV5-1 to TRBJ2-1, with 12 nucleotides matching TRBD1. This TCR was recovered from a human donor in good health. Sequenced material: CD4+ T cells, either the whole sample or a sorted fraction (not recorded which). The CDR3 coding sequence is TGCGCCAGCAGCTTGAAGGGACAGGGGGCAATCAATGAGCAGTTCTTC. Its protein product is CASSLKGQGAINEQFF. Complete variable domain (other parts from reference TRBV5-1 and TRBJ2-1): KAGVTQTPRYLIKTRGQQVTLSCSPISGHRSVSWYQQTPGQGLQFLFEYFSETQRNKGNFPGRFSGRQFSNSRSEMNVSTLELGDSALYLCASSLKGQGAINEQFFGPGTRLTVL.